This TCR beta chain was retrieved from a study of blood T cell repertoires in COVID-19. The overall study: Sample material is recorded as cDNA or gDNA derived from T cells, B-cell-depleted T cells, or PBMCs.

CDR3 length: 15 residues. V was cut by 1 base and J by 3 bases, with 9 bases left in between. In germline, CDR1 is SEHNR, CDR2 FQNEAQ (reference sequence). The data were produced by immunoSEQ multiplex PCR, yet TCRdb's version contains in-frame clones alone and is incomplete. The repertoire has approximately 470,000 clones, roughly 85% of them found once; the top ten carry approximately 3%. The sequenced sample was peripheral blood. This rearrangement joins TRBV7-9 to TRBJ2-2, with D maybe TRBD1 (6 bases). This TCR was sampled from a human donor in a cohort sampled during active COVID-19. The CDR3 spells CASSLGTADTGELFF. CDR3 DNA sequence: TGTGCCAGCAGCTTAGGGACAGCTGACACCGGGGAGCTGTTTTTT. The full variable domain, with the rest looked up from reference TRBV7-9 and TRBJ2-2, is DTGVSQNPRHKITKRGQNVTFRCDPISEHNRLYWYRQTLGQGPEFLTYFQNEAQLEKSRLLSDRFSAERPKGSFSTLEIQRTEQGDSAMYLCASSLGTADTGELFFGEGSRLTVL.